The clone carrying this T cell receptor (beta chain) occurred a few times. Its antigen remains unidentified. This sample stems from a study of beta chain features in type 1 diabetes. Findings of the study overall: Insertions at VDJ junctions were less frequent in type 1 diabetes patients. These patients also deleted more nucleotides at the same junctions.

CD4+ cells of the naive, central memory, regulatory and stem cell-like memory types were sorted via CD45RO/CCR7/CD25/CD127/CD95/CD27. Reverse transcribing all isolated RNA meant expressed TCRB transcripts were sequenced. The data were produced by immunoSEQ multiplex PCR, yet TCRdb's version contains in-frame clones alone and is incomplete. The sample shows a few hundred thousand clones, about 16% of them seen only once. Trimming left V 3 bases short and J 9 bases short, with 15 bases between. The CDR3 runs 13 residues. CDR1 GTSNPN and CDR2 SVGIG come from the germline V gene (reference sequence). The rearrangement uses TRBV30 and TRBJ2-1; a possible D gene is TRBD2 (6 bases). Sequencing was done on a sample of naive CD4+ T cells from blood. The receptor's source is a woman under 30 in good health. CDR3 DNA sequence: TGTGCCTGGAGGCCTACTAGCTTTGGTGAGCAGTTCTTC. Residues: CAWRPTSFGEQFF. The full variable domain, its missing parts supplied by reference TRBV30 and TRBJ2-1, is SQTIHQWPATLVQPVGSPLSLECTVEGTSNPNLYWYRQAAGRGLQLLFYSVGIGQISSEVPQNLSASRPQDRQFILSSKKLLLSDSGFYLCAWRPTSFGEQFFGPGTRLTVL.